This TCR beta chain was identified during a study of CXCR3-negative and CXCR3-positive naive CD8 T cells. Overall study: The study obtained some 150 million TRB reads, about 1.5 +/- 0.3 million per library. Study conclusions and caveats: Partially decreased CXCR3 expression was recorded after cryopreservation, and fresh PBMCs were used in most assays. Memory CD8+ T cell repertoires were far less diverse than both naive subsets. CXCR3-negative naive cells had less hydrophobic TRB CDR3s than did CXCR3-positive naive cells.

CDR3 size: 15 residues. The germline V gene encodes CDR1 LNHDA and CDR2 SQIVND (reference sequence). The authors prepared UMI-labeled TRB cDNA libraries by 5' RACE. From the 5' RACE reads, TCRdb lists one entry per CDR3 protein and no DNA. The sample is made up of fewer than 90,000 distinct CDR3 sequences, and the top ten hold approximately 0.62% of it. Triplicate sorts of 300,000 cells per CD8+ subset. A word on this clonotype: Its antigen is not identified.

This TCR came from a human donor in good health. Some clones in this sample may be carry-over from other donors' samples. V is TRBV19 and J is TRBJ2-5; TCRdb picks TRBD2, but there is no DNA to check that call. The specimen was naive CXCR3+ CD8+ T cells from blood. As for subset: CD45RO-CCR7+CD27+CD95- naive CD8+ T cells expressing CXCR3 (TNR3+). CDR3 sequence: CASKRSGRHQETQYF.